This is a list of T cell receptor beta chains from one sample in a study of PD-1 blockade in classical Hodgkin lymphoma. The table came from immunoSEQ multiplex PCR; TCRdb's copy has only in-frame clones and leaves some out. The sample yields about 97,000 clones, approximately 88% seen once. This sample comprised peripheral blood mononuclear cells (PBMCs), obtained at baseline. These receptors all stem from a human donor with classical Hodgkin lymphoma. Each CDR3 is given with its conserved first and last residue. A D gene is named only where the DNA matches it firmly. The size entry is marked missing in some rows and otherwise reads once, few, many or a size class.

d_gene: TRBD1
j_gene: TRBJ1-4
abundance: NA
v_gene: TRBV7-9
CDR3nt: TGTGCCAGCAACCCAGGGGGGTCAGGAGGTAGCGGAAAACTGTTTTTT
CDR3aa: CASNPGGSGGSGKLFF

d_gene: NA
j_gene: TRBJ1-5
abundance: once
v_gene: TRBV9
CDR3nt: TGTGCCAGCAGCGCGACTTATAGCAATCAGCCCCAGCATTTT
CDR3aa: CASSATYSNQPQHF

d_gene: TRBD1
j_gene: TRBJ1-1
abundance: NA
v_gene: TRBV29-1
CDR3nt: TGCAGCGTCGCCGGGACAGGTTCCCTCGGCTTTGAAGCTTTCTTT
CDR3aa: CSVAGTGSLGFEAFF

d_gene: NA
j_gene: TRBJ1-3
abundance: NA
v_gene: TRBV14
CDR3nt: TGTGCCAGCAGCCACCCCGGAGAAGCGTCTGGAAACACCATATATTTT
CDR3aa: CASSHPGEASGNTIYF

d_gene: TRBD1
j_gene: TRBJ2-3
abundance: NA
v_gene: TRBV19
CDR3nt: TGTGCCAGTAGTTGGCAGGGGGCTGCCGATACGCAGTATTTT
CDR3aa: CASSWQGAADTQYF

d_gene: NA
j_gene: TRBJ1-3
abundance: NA
v_gene: TRBV6-6
CDR3nt: TGTGCCAGCAGTAGGGAGGGGGTTTCAAACACCATATATTTT
CDR3aa: CASSREGVSNTIYF

d_gene: TRBD2
j_gene: TRBJ2-1
abundance: NA
v_gene: TRBV11-1
CDR3nt: TGTGCCAGCTTGGGGGCTAGCGGGAGCCACAATGAGCAGTTCTTC
CDR3aa: CASLGASGSHNEQFF

d_gene: TRBD1
j_gene: TRBJ2-5
abundance: NA
v_gene: TRBV4-1
CDR3nt: TGCGCCAGCAGCCAACCCCCGGACAGGACTCTTCAAGAGACCCAGTACTTC
CDR3aa: CASSQPPDRTLQETQYF

d_gene: TRBD2
j_gene: TRBJ2-2
abundance: NA
v_gene: TRBV6-1
CDR3nt: TGTGCCAGCAGTCACGGACTAGCGGGAGGGGAGCTGTTTTTT
CDR3aa: CASSHGLAGGELFF

d_gene: TRBD1
j_gene: TRBJ1-2
abundance: NA
v_gene: TRBV11-3
CDR3nt: TGTGCCAGCAGCCTAGACCGGGACAGGGTCTATGGCTACACCTTC
CDR3aa: CASSLDRDRVYGYTF

d_gene: TRBD1
j_gene: TRBJ1-1
abundance: NA
v_gene: TRBV28
CDR3nt: TGTGCCAGCAGTTTTGGGGGCCAGGGGGCTCGCACTGAAGCTTTCTTT
CDR3aa: CASSFGGQGARTEAFF

d_gene: NA
j_gene: TRBJ2-3
abundance: NA
v_gene: TRBV6-5
CDR3nt: TGTGCCAGCAGTTACTCTGGGGTCGAGGATACGCAGTATTTT
CDR3aa: CASSYSGVEDTQYF

d_gene: NA
j_gene: TRBJ1-2
abundance: NA
v_gene: TRBV5-1
CDR3nt: TGCGCCAGCAGCTTGGAAGGGGGAGCTGGCTACACCTTC
CDR3aa: CASSLEGGAGYTF

d_gene: NA
j_gene: TRBJ1-3
abundance: NA
v_gene: TRBV30
CDR3nt: TGTGCCTGGAGTGTACACAGGTCTGGAAACACCATATATTTT
CDR3aa: CAWSVHRSGNTIYF

d_gene: NA
j_gene: TRBJ1-3
abundance: NA
v_gene: TRBV5-4
CDR3nt: TGTGCCAGCACCGCTGGCGGGGCTTGGGACACCATATATTTT
CDR3aa: CASTAGGAWDTIYF

d_gene: NA
j_gene: TRBJ1-1
abundance: NA
v_gene: TRBV11-2
CDR3nt: TGTGCCAGCAGGTTAGGGGCGGCGAACACTGAAGCTTTCTTT
CDR3aa: CASRLGAANTEAFF

d_gene: NA
j_gene: TRBJ1-1
abundance: NA
v_gene: TRBV6-5
CDR3nt: TGTGCCAGCAGACTACTCGTGAACACTGAAGCTTTCTTT
CDR3aa: CASRLLVNTEAFF

d_gene: TRBD1
j_gene: TRBJ1-2
abundance: NA
v_gene: TRBV7-2
CDR3nt: TGTGCCAGCAGCTTAACCAGGGGGAACTATGGCTACACCTTC
CDR3aa: CASSLTRGNYGYTF

d_gene: NA
j_gene: TRBJ2-7
abundance: NA
v_gene: TRBV19
CDR3nt: TGTGCCAGTAGTGGAGGGGGGCCGAGGCTCCACGAGCAGTACTTC
CDR3aa: CASSGGGPRLHEQYF

d_gene: TRBD2
j_gene: TRBJ2-7
abundance: NA
v_gene: TRBV5-1
CDR3nt: TGCGCCAGCAGCTTGTTGCCTAGCGGGAGTTACGAGCAGTACTTC
CDR3aa: CASSLLPSGSYEQYF

d_gene: NA
j_gene: TRBJ2-1
abundance: NA
v_gene: TRBV11-3
CDR3nt: TGTGCCAGCAGCTCGGGGGCGTCCTACAATGAGCAGTTCTTC
CDR3aa: CASSSGASYNEQFF

d_gene: TRBD2
j_gene: TRBJ2-1
abundance: NA
v_gene: TRBV2
CDR3nt: TGTGCCAGCAGAGGGACTAGCGGGATAGGGGAGCAGTTCTTC
CDR3aa: CASRGTSGIGEQFF

d_gene: TRBD1
j_gene: TRBJ2-5
abundance: NA
v_gene: TRBV5-1
CDR3nt: TGCGCCAGCAGCTTAGGGACAGGGGACCAAGAGACCCAGTACTTC
CDR3aa: CASSLGTGDQETQYF

d_gene: NA
j_gene: TRBJ1-2
abundance: NA
v_gene: TRBV30
CDR3nt: TGTGCCTGGAGTCCGACAGGATCTCACTCTGGCTACACCTTC
CDR3aa: CAWSPTGSHSGYTF

d_gene: NA
j_gene: TRBJ1-4
abundance: NA
v_gene: TRBV30
CDR3nt: TGTGCCTGGAGTGCGGTTGAAAAACTGTTTTTT
CDR3aa: CAWSAVEKLFF

d_gene: NA
j_gene: TRBJ2-1
abundance: NA
v_gene: TRBV7-9
CDR3nt: TGTGCCAGCAGTATTACGGCCAATGAGCAGTTCTTC
CDR3aa: CASSITANEQFF

d_gene: NA
j_gene: TRBJ1-2
abundance: NA
v_gene: TRBV9
CDR3nt: TGTGCCAGCAGCCCCCACGGGTCAAACTATGGCTACACCTTC
CDR3aa: CASSPHGSNYGYTF

d_gene: TRBD2
j_gene: TRBJ2-1
abundance: few
v_gene: TRBV7-2
CDR3nt: TGTGCCAGCAGCGGGAGGACTAGAAGCCGCAATGAGCAGTTCTTC
CDR3aa: CASSGRTRSRNEQFF

d_gene: TRBD2
j_gene: TRBJ2-2
abundance: NA
v_gene: TRBV19
CDR3nt: TGTGCCAGTAGTACCACCGGACTAGCGGGAGGGAACACCGGGGAGCTGTTTTTT
CDR3aa: CASSTTGLAGGNTGELFF

d_gene: NA
j_gene: TRBJ2-5
abundance: NA
v_gene: TRBV2
CDR3nt: TGTGCCAGCAGGCGAGCGGTGGAGACCCAGTACTTC
CDR3aa: CASRRAVETQYF

d_gene: TRBD2
j_gene: TRBJ2-3
abundance: once
v_gene: TRBV19
CDR3nt: TGTGCCAGTAGTATGAAGCTAGCGGAAGATACGCAGTATTTT
CDR3aa: CASSMKLAEDTQYF

d_gene: NA
j_gene: TRBJ1-5
abundance: NA
v_gene: TRBV6-5
CDR3nt: TGTGCCAGCAGGGAAATTGGGGCCCAGCATTTT
CDR3aa: CASREIGAQHF

d_gene: TRBD1
j_gene: TRBJ2-1
abundance: NA
v_gene: TRBV18
CDR3nt: TGTGCCAGCCGACCGGGACAGGGTTTCAATGAGCAGTTCTTC
CDR3aa: CASRPGQGFNEQFF

d_gene: TRBD2
j_gene: TRBJ2-2
abundance: NA
v_gene: TRBV7-2
CDR3nt: TGTGCCAGCAGCCCTAGCGGGACGAACACCGGGGAGCTGTTTTTT
CDR3aa: CASSPSGTNTGELFF

d_gene: NA
j_gene: TRBJ2-5
abundance: NA
v_gene: TRBV4-2
CDR3nt: TGTGCCAGCAGCCAAGGGACTCATCTTGTGGGCTCGGAGACCCAGTACTTC
CDR3aa: CASSQGTHLVGSETQYF

d_gene: NA
j_gene: TRBJ2-2
abundance: NA
v_gene: TRBV10-2
CDR3nt: TGCGCCAGCACCTCTATAGGGGTCACCGGGGAGCTGTTTTTT
CDR3aa: CASTSIGVTGELFF

d_gene: NA
j_gene: TRBJ2-6
abundance: NA
v_gene: TRBV7-2
CDR3nt: TGTGCCAGCAGGATCTCTGGGGCCAACGTCCTGACTTTC
CDR3aa: CASRISGANVLTF

d_gene: NA
j_gene: TRBJ2-3
abundance: NA
v_gene: TRBV20-1
CDR3nt: TGCAGTGCTAGTGGGAGTGATACGCAGTATTTT
CDR3aa: CSASGSDTQYF

d_gene: NA
j_gene: TRBJ1-2
abundance: NA
v_gene: TRBV6-1
CDR3nt: TGTGCCAGCAATGAAGGGGGGGCTGGGTATGGCTACACCTTC
CDR3aa: CASNEGGAGYGYTF

d_gene: NA
j_gene: TRBJ1-2
abundance: NA
v_gene: TRBV7-8
CDR3nt: TGTGCCAGCAGCCCCCCGATTAACTATGGCTACACCTTC
CDR3aa: CASSPPINYGYTF

d_gene: TRBD2
j_gene: TRBJ2-2
abundance: NA
v_gene: TRBV7-2
CDR3nt: TGTGCCAGCAGCTTAGGGAGCGGGAGGGCCGCCGGGGAGCTGTTTTTT
CDR3aa: CASSLGSGRAAGELFF

d_gene: TRBD2
j_gene: TRBJ2-1
abundance: NA
v_gene: TRBV6-1
CDR3nt: TGTGCCATCTCCTCCGCGGGAGGCTCCTACAATGAGCAGTTCTTC
CDR3aa: CAISSAGGSYNEQFF

d_gene: NA
j_gene: TRBJ2-1
abundance: NA
v_gene: TRBV7-2
CDR3nt: TGTGCCAGCAGCTTTAACAGGGTCAATGAGCAGTTCTTC
CDR3aa: CASSFNRVNEQFF

d_gene: TRBD2
j_gene: TRBJ2-1
abundance: NA
v_gene: TRBV10-3
CDR3nt: TGTGCCACCCGAGCGGGAGGGTCGGGCAATGAGCAGTTCTTC
CDR3aa: CATRAGGSGNEQFF

d_gene: NA
j_gene: TRBJ2-2
abundance: NA
v_gene: TRBV6-5
CDR3nt: TGTGCCAGCAGTGGGAGCGGTACCGGGGAGCTGTTTTTT
CDR3aa: CASSGSGTGELFF

d_gene: NA
j_gene: TRBJ2-7
abundance: once
v_gene: TRBV6-1
CDR3nt: TGTGCCAGCAGTGAAGCAGGGTTCGAGCAGTACTTC
CDR3aa: CASSEAGFEQYF